This entry features one TCR beta chain sequence. The antigen is unknown. The V end lost 6 bases, the J end lost 2 bases, and 22 bases lay between the germline ends. Germline loops: CDR1 SGHTA, CDR2 FQGNSA. CDR3 length: 17 amino acids. The data were taken from a study of brain T cells in children with intractable seizures. General study results and limits: Patients' HCMV serostatus was unknown; virus specificity rests on CDR3 similarity alone.

Sequencing was limited to surgery cases with top T cell transcript signatures in brain tissue. At least one anti-epileptic drug was given before surgery. TCRdb's table, derived via immunoSEQ multiplex PCR, lists solely in-frame clones and lacks some. The table has around 70,000 clones, roughly 91% seen once. The chain has TRBV7-2 and TRBJ2-5; weak D call: TRBD1 (5 bases). The input for sequencing was peripheral blood, taken at surgery. The receptor's source is a boy under three years old with tuberous sclerosis and intractable seizures. As DNA, the CDR3 is TGTGCCAGCAGAACAACAGGATTACCTAGGGTTCAAGAGACCCAGTACTTC. This codes for CASRTTGLPRVQETQYF.